This entry lists 27 T cell receptor beta chains sequenced from one sample in a study of blood T cells in healthy people across ages. The use of a sample-barcoded 5' primer and a J-beta primer mix characterized a second PCR of roughly 6 to 11 cycles. MiXCR, run by TCRdb on the 5' RACE reads, gives a single entry per CDR3 protein. The sample lists fewer than 1 million distinct CDR3 sequences, about 42% occurring once. The sample taken for sequencing was blood. The receptor set was obtained from a man between 60 and 70 years old in good health.

This clonotype was recorded a few times. As DNA, the CDR3 is TGTGCCAGCAGGCCCAGCGGGGGGTATGATACCCAGTACTTC. This codes for CASRPSGGYDTQYF. The chain couples TRBV6-5 to TRBJ2-5; 9 nucleotides agree with TRBD2. The CDR3 is made up of 14 amino acids. Germline V gives CDR1 MNHEY, CDR2 SVGAGI. With 6 bases clipped from V and 8 bases from J, the junction kept 10 bases outside the gene matches.

The chain uses TRBV20-1 and TRBJ1-2; D gene ambiguous. This CDR3 comprises 15 residues. Germline V gene lookup returns CDR1 DFQATT and CDR2 SNEGSKA (reference sequence). Trimming took off 3 bases at V and 8 bases at J, with 22 bases between the two ends. CDR3 DNA sequence: TGCAGTGCTAGCACCCCCAGGTACCATGGATGGGGCTACACCTTC. It yields the protein CSASTPRYHGWGYTF.

The V and J genes are TRBV11-2 and TRBJ2-7; D may correspond to TRBD1 or TRBD2 (5 bases each). V was shortened by 5 bases and J by 2 bases, with 16 bases between the two germline ends. The germline CDR1 and CDR2 sequences are SGHAT and FQNNGV. The CDR3 spans 15 residues. The CDR3 is CASSRSRDGPYEQYF. The CDR3 region has the DNA TGTGCCAGCAGCAGATCCCGGGACGGTCCCTACGAGCAGTACTTC.

The chain combines TRBV15 with TRBJ2-5; D is perhaps TRBD1 or TRBD2 (6 bases each). Germline CDR1 is LNHNV and CDR2 is YYDKDF (reference sequence). V gave up 0 bases and J gave up 4 bases, with 18 bases separating them. This CDR3 is 17 amino acids long. CDR3 sequence reads: CATSREEGRGDGETQYF. CDR3 bases: TGTGCCACCAGCAGAGAGGAGGGCAGGGGAGATGGAGAGACCCAGTACTTC.

This clonotype has just a few counts. The V call is TRBV4-3, the J call TRBJ2-5; tentatively, D is TRBD2 (5 bases). Germline V gene data show CDR1 as LGHNA and CDR2 as YSLEER. V was trimmed by 0 bases and J by 7 bases, leaving 18 bases between them. The CDR3 covers 16 residues. The CDR3 loop is CASSQDTESSFWTQYF. The CDR3 region has the DNA TGCGCCAGCAGCCAAGATACAGAGTCTAGCTTTTGGACCCAGTACTTC.

V and J are TRBV28 and TRBJ1-6; D is unclear. V dropped 8 bases and J dropped 2 bases, with 13 bases sitting between them. This CDR3 spans 15 amino acids. The germline V gene has CDR1 MDHEN and CDR2 SYDVKM. The CDR3 loop is CASGGSGTYNSPLHF. CDR3 nucleotides: TGTGCCAGCGGCGGGTCTGGAACCTATAATTCACCCCTCCACTTT.

This chain uses TRBV20-1 with TRBJ2-7; a possible D gene is TRBD2 (5 bases). V dropped 0 bases and J dropped 3 bases, with 15 bases sitting between them. Germline lookup yields CDR1 DFQATT and CDR2 SNEGSKA (reference sequence). The CDR3 is 15 amino acids. CDR3 region: CSARDRSWRVYEQYF. CDR3 DNA sequence: TGCAGTGCTAGAGATAGGAGCTGGCGGGTCTACGAGCAGTACTTC.

The table lists this clonotype with a few counts. DNA for the CDR3: TGTGCCAGCAGTTTCCTCGCCAGCGGAGGATGGAACTATGGCTACACCTTC. As protein: CASSFLASGGWNYGYTF. The V gene is TRBV27, the J gene TRBJ1-2; D gene unclear. The germline V gene has CDR1 MNHEY and CDR2 SMNVEV (reference sequence). The CDR3 consists of 17 residues. V was shortened by 3 bases and J by 2 bases, with 19 bases between the two germline ends.

Details on this clonotype: Sequence at one end of the junction differs from germline and may be a read error. J is TRBJ2-5 and V is TRBV7-2; D gene ambiguous. The CDR3 length is 14 residues. Germline V lookup: CDR1 SGHTA, CDR2 FQGNSA. The CDR3 protein is CASSLVRSQGTQYF. CDR3 bases: TGTGCCAGCAGCTTAGTGCGTAGCCAAGGGACCCAGTACTTC.

This clonotype was detected only a few times. The chain combines TRBV28 with TRBJ2-3; D may match TRBD1 or TRBD2 (5 bases each). Germline CDR1 is MDHEN and CDR2 is SYDVKM. V was cut by 8 bases and J by 0 bases, with 15 bases left in between. The CDR3 spans 15 residues. The CDR3 nucleotides read TGTGCCAGCGCAGTTTCTTGGGGGAGCACAGATACGCAGTATTTT. It codes for CASAVSWGSTDTQYF.

This clonotype was seen just once. V and J are TRBV6-2 or TRBV6-3 and TRBJ1-6, with 7 bases that match TRBD1. Germline CDR1 reads MNHEY; CDR2 reads SVGEGT. Germline trimming cut 5 bases from V and 7 bases from J; bases unmatched to any gene: 5. The CDR3 loop spans 14 amino acids. CDR3 in amino acids: CASSARDSNSPLHF. As DNA, the CDR3 is TGTGCCAGCAGTGCCCGGGACAGCAATTCACCCCTCCACTTT.

The chain links TRBV5-1 to TRBJ1-6; D not certain. Germline CDR1 is SGHRS and CDR2 is YFSETQ. CDR3 length equals 12 residues. V was cut by 0 bases and J by 13 bases, with 8 bases left in between. The CDR3 is CASSLEQGPLHF. The CDR3 DNA follows: TGCGCCAGCAGCTTGGAACAAGGGCCCCTCCACTTT. Filled out from reference TRBV5-1 and TRBJ1-6, the complete variable domain reads KAGVTQTPRYLIKTRGQQVTLSCSPISGHRSVSWYQQTPGQGLQFLFEYFSETQRNKGNFPGRFSGRQFSNSRSEMNVSTLELGDSALYLCASSLEQGPLHFGNGTRLTVT.

The chain employs TRBV7-6 and TRBJ2-1; D is tentatively TRBD1 or TRBD2 (5 bases each). Germline-derived CDR1 and CDR2 are SGHVS and FNYEAQ. V lost 0 bases to trimming and J lost 2 bases, with 8 bases between them. The CDR3 sequence is 15 residues long. CDR3 nucleotide sequence: TGTGCCAGCAGCTTAGCGGTGGGGGCCTACAATGAGCAGTTCTTC. It specifies CASSLAVGAYNEQFF.

The rearrangement uses TRBV25-1 and TRBJ2-5, with 13 bases aligning to TRBD2. The ends lost 6 bases at V and 7 bases at J; junction bases unmatched: 8. CDR3 length equals 15 residues. Germline values: CDR1 MGHDK, CDR2 SYGVNS. The chain's CDR3 is CASSQGGLAGRTQYF. The CDR3 region has the DNA TGTGCCAGCAGCCAAGGGGGACTAGCGGGGAGGACCCAGTACTTC.

This clonotype showed up just a few times. The chain joins TRBV6-9 to TRBJ1-5; perhaps TRBD1 as D (5 bases). With 4 bases removed from V and 4 bases from J, the gap between germline ends came to 29 bases. CDR1 and CDR2 from the germline V gene are MNHGY and SVAAGI. CDR3 size: 20 residues. The CDR3 loop reads CASSFTCGELDTQINQPQHF. The CDR3 DNA is TGTGCCAGCAGTTTTACCTGCGGGGAATTGGACACCCAGATTAATCAGCCCCAGCATTTT.

The chain recombines TRBV7-9 with TRBJ2-5, with TRBD2 matching 8 bases. TRBJ2-7 explains the end of the DNA better; the J call may be wrong. The CDR3 extends over 15 amino acids. The germline V gene has CDR1 SEHNR and CDR2 FQNEAQ (reference sequence). CDR3 DNA sequence: TGTGCCAGCAGTGAACCGGGACTAGGGCACTACGAGCAGTACTTC. Protein sequence: CASSEPGLGHYEQYF.

This clonotype was counted a few times. This chain joins TRBV4-3 and TRBJ2-1, with 8 bases identical to TRBD1. This CDR3 is 15 amino acids long. The ends lost 1 base at V and 5 bases at J; junction bases unmatched: 4. Germline V CDR1 and CDR2: LGHNA, YSLEER. Here the CDR3 DNA reads TGCGCCAGCAGCCAAGGACAGGGGCATAACAATGAGCAGTTCTTC. It codes for CASSQGQGHNNEQFF.

The V call is TRBV18, the J call TRBJ2-5, with D possibly being TRBD1 or TRBD2 (5 bases each). V lost 8 bases and J 11 bases, leaving 24 bases between the germline ends. CDR3 length: 14 residues. Germline V lookup: CDR1 KGHSH, CDR2 LQKENI. The CDR3 DNA follows: TGTGCCAGCCGGGCCGGGACGGGGAGCGATGAGCAGTACTTC. Translation: CASRAGTGSDEQYF. Drawing the rest from reference TRBV18 and TRBJ2-5, the complete variable domain is NAGVMQNPRHLVRRRGQEARLRCSPMKGHSHVYWYRQLPEEGLKFMVYLQKENIIDESGMPKERFSAEFPKEGPSILRIQQVVRGDSAAYFCASRAGTGSDEQYFGPGTRLLVL.

This clonotype turned up a few times. The genes are TRBV4-3 and TRBJ1-1; D is unclear. Trimming removed 4 bases from V and 3 bases from J, with 15 bases in between. This CDR3 region has 15 residues. The V gene's germline CDR1 is LGHNA and CDR2 YSLEER. This chain's CDR3 is CASSLSGSDHTEAFF. CDR3 sequence (DNA): TGCGCCAGCAGCCTTTCGGGCAGCGACCACACTGAAGCTTTCTTT.

This rearrangement joins TRBV14 to TRBJ1-1, with TRBD1 matching over 8 bases. This CDR3 is 15 amino acids long. Trimming took 3 bases from V and 1 from J; bases not matched to a gene: 4. CDR1 and CDR2 from the germline V gene are SGHDN and FVKESK. CDR3 bases: TGTGCCAGCAGCCACAGGGGGCGAAAGAACACTGAAGCTTTCTTT. Its protein is CASSHRGRKNTEAFF.

This chain joins TRBV6-1 and TRBJ1-2; no clear D gene. The CDR3 has 14 residues. V lost 1 base to trimming and J lost 4 bases, with 10 bases between them. CDR1 and CDR2 (germline): MNHNS, SASEGT. CDR3 in DNA: TGTGCCAGCAGTGAAGGGCCGAAGGCCTATGGCTACACCTTC. Residues: CASSEGPKAYGYTF.

V and J are TRBV12-3 or TRBV12-4 and TRBJ2-3, with 9 bases aligning to TRBD1. The CDR3 is 16 residues long. V shed 10 bases, J shed 2 bases, and the junction held 13 bases outside the gene matches. CDR3 sequence: CATLAPGQGTTDTQYF. The DNA of the CDR3 is TGTGCCACCTTAGCACCGGGACAGGGAACCACAGATACGCAGTATTTT.

This chain joins TRBV9 and TRBJ1-5; possible D gene TRBD1, 5 bases. V shed 4 bases and J shed 2 bases, with 13 bases lying between them. Germline loops: CDR1 SGDLS, CDR2 YYNGEE. The CDR3 extends over 15 amino acids. Here the CDR3 DNA reads TGTGCCAGCAGCAAAGGACATGGTGGCAATCAGCCCCAGCATTTT. It specifies CASSKGHGGNQPQHF.

As regards this clonotype: An end of the junction does not agree with germline; a read error may underlie this. CDR3 region: CAGSQDPQADTQYF. The CDR3, as DNA: TGCGCCGGCAGCCAAGATCCCCAGGCAGATACGCAGTATTTT. This chain connects TRBV4-3 to TRBJ2-3; D call uncertain. CDR3 length equals 14 residues. CDR1 is LGHNA and CDR2 is YSLEER in the germline V gene.

This clonotype appeared a single time. DNA of the CDR3: TGTGCCAGCAGCCCACAGGGAATCGGCACAGATACGCAGTATTTT. As protein: CASSPQGIGTDTQYF. The chain combines TRBV6-5 with TRBJ2-3, with D tentatively TRBD1 (6 bases). Germline V lookup: CDR1 MNHEY, CDR2 SVGAGI. The CDR3 has 15 amino acids. With 6 bases removed from V and 1 base from J, the gap between germline ends came to 14 bases.

V usage is TRBV9 and J usage is TRBJ1-5; possible D gene TRBD1, 5 bases. The germline gives CDR1 SGDLS, CDR2 YYNGEE. Trimming left V 4 bases short and J 4 bases short, with 27 bases between. The CDR3 contains 19 residues. The CDR3, as DNA: TGTGCCAGCAGCCCACACCTCGAACACCGGGGCCTGTGGAATCAGCCCCAGCATTTT. Translating it yields CASSPHLEHRGLWNQPQHF.

The rearrangement joins TRBV5-8 to TRBJ2-3; 8 nucleotides line up with TRBD2. CDR3 length: 18 amino acids. Germline loops: CDR1 SGHTS, CDR2 YDEGEE. V dropped 0 bases and J dropped 2; count of bases not matched to a gene: 11. DNA for the CDR3: TGTGCCAGCAGCTTGGACCAGGGCGGGGGGCTTCCCACAGATACGCAGTATTTT. Protein sequence: CASSLDQGGGLPTDTQYF. Variable domain in full (rest from reference TRBV5-8 and TRBJ2-3): EAGVTQSPTHLIKTRGQQATLRCSPISGHTSVYWYQQALGLGLQFLLWYDEGEERNRGNFPPRFSGRQFPNYSSELNVNALELEDSALYLCASSLDQGGGLPTDTQYFGPGTRLTVL.